This entry features one TCR beta chain sequence. The record originates from a study of blood T cell repertoires in COVID-19. Overall study: Material from acute and convalescent COVID-19 was sourced from the United States, Italy and Spain. Sources were T cells, B-cell-depleted T cells, or PBMCs; the material itself was cDNA or gDNA.

Germline trimming cut 5 bases from V and 6 bases from J; bases unmatched to any gene: 19. This CDR3 contains 17 residues. The germline gives CDR1 SGHAT, CDR2 FQNNGV. In the original processing: Amplification from reference gene primers served as the basis for estimated nucleated cell counts. The table came from immunoSEQ multiplex PCR; TCRdb's copy has only in-frame clones and leaves some out. From that table come the V and J calls and clone size; the DNA was used to work out D and trimming. The table lists about 42,000 clones, roughly 80% of them singletons. The source of this sequence is a man aged 50 to 59 with active COVID-19. The chain carries TRBV11-2 and TRBJ2-7, with 7 bases matching TRBD2. The specimen sequenced was peripheral blood. The CDR3: CASSDTRRGGASAEQYF. The CDR3 DNA is TGTGCCAGCAGCGACACGAGACGGGGAGGGGCGAGCGCCGAGCAGTACTTC.